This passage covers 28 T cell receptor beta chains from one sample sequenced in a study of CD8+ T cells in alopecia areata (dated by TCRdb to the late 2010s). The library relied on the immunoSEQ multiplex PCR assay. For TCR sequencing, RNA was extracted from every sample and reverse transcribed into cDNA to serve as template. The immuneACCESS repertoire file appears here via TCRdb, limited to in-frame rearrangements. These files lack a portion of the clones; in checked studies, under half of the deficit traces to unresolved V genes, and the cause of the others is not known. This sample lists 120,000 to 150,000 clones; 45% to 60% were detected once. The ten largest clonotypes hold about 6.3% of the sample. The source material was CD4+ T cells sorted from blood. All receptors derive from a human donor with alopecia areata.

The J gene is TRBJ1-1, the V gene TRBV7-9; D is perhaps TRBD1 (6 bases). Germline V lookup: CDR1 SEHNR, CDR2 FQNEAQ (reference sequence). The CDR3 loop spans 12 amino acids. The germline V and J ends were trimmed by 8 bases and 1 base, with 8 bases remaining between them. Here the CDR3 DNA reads TGTGCCAGCCGGACAGCGAACACTGAAGCTTTCTTT. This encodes CASRTANTEAFF.

The CDR3: CASSLTASGANVLTF. CDR3 bases: TGCGCCAGCAGCTTGACAGCCTCTGGGGCCAACGTCCTGACTTTC. The chain is built from TRBV5-1 and TRBJ2-6; no clear D gene. The CDR3 extends over 15 amino acids. The germline V gene encodes CDR1 SGHRS and CDR2 YFSETQ. The V end lost 1 base, the J end lost 0 bases, and 5 bases lay between the germline ends.

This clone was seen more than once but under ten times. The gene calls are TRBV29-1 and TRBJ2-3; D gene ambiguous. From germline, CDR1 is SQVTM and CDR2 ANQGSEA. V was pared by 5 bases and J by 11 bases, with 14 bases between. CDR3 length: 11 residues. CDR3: CSVTDRGGQYF. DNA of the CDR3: TGCAGCGTTACTGACCGAGGTGGGCAGTATTTT.

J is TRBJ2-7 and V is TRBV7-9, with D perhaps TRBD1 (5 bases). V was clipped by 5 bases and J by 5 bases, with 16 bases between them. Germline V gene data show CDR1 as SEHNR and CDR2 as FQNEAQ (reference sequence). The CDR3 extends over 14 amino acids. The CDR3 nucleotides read TGTGCCAGCAGCCGAAATCAGGGCAGCGACGAGCAGTACTTC. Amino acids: CASSRNQGSDEQYF.

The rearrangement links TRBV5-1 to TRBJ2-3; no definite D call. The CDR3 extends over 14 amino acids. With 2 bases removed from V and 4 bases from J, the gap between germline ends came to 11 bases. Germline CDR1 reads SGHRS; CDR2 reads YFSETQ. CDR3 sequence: CASSLGASADTQYF. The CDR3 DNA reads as TGCGCCAGCAGCTTAGGCGCATCGGCAGATACGCAGTATTTT.

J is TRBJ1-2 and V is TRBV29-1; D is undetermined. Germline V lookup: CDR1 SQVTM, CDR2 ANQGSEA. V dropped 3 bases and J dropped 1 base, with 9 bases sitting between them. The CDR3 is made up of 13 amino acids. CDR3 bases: TGCAGCGTTGAGAATGACCTTAACTATGGCTACACCTTC. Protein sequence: CSVENDLNYGYTF.

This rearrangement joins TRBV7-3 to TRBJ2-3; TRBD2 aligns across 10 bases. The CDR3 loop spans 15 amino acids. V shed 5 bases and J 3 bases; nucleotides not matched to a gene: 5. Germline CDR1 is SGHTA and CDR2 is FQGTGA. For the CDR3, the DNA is TGTGCCAGCAGCAACGGACTAGCGGATACAGATACGCAGTATTTT. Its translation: CASSNGLADTDTQYF.

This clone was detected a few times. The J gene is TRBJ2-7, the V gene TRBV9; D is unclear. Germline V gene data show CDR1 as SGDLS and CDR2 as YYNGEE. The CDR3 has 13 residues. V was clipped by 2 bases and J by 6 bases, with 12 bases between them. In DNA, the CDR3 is TGTGCCAGCAGCGTCGGTTTGGAAGCCGAGCAGTACTTC. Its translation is CASSVGLEAEQYF.

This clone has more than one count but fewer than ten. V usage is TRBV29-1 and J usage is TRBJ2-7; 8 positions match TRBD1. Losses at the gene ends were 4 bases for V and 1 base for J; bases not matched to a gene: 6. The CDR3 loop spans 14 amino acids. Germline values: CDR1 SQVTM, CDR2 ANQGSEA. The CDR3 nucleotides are TGCAGCGTTGGGGGACAGGAGTTTTCCTACGAGCAGTACTTC. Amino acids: CSVGGQEFSYEQYF.

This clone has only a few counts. In DNA form, the CDR3 reads TGCGCCAGCAGCTTGGCTCCCTTGAGCTCCTACGAGCAGTACTTC. This encodes CASSLAPLSSYEQYF. The gene calls are TRBV5-1 and TRBJ2-7; D is ambiguous. The CDR3 consists of 15 residues. Germline V CDR1 and CDR2: SGHRS, YFSETQ. The V end lost 0 bases, the J end lost 0 bases, and 10 bases lay between the germline ends.

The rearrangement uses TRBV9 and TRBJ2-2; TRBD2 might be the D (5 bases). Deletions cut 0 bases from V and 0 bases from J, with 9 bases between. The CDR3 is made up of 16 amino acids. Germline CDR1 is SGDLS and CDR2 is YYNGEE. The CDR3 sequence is CASSVAGSTNTGELFF. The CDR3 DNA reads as TGTGCCAGCAGCGTAGCGGGATCCACGAACACCGGGGAGCTGTTTTTT.

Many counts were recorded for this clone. CDR3 nucleotide sequence: TGTGCCAGCAGCCCCCGGGACCGCGTTAATAGTGGCTACACCTTC. Its translation is CASSPRDRVNSGYTF. The gene calls are TRBV7-9 and TRBJ1-2; TRBD1 might be the D (5 bases). The V gene's germline CDR1 is SEHNR and CDR2 FQNEAQ (reference sequence). Trimming shortened V by 5 bases and J by 7 bases, and 20 bases separated the two germline ends. This CDR3 has 15 residues.

The CDR3 is CSVSPGTKGYTF. In DNA, the CDR3 is TGCAGCGTTTCACCAGGGACTAAGGGCTACACCTTC. The rearrangement joins TRBV29-1 to TRBJ1-2; tentatively, D is TRBD1 (5 bases). The V end was cut by 5 bases, the J end by 8 bases, with 15 bases between. This CDR3 has 12 amino acids. CDR1 and CDR2 from the germline V gene are SQVTM and ANQGSEA.

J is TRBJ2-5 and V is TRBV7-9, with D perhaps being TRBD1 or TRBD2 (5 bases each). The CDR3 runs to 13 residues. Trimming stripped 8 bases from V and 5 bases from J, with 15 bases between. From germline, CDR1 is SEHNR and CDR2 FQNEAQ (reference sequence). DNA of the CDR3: TGTGCCAGCGGCCAGGGCGGGTTGGAGACCCAGTACTTC. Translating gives CASGQGGLETQYF.

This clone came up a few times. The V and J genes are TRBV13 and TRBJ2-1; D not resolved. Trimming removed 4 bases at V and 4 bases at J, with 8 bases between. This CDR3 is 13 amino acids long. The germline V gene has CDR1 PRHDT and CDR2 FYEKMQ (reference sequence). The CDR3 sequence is CASSSFGYNEQFF. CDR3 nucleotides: TGTGCCAGCAGCTCCTTCGGATACAATGAGCAGTTCTTC.

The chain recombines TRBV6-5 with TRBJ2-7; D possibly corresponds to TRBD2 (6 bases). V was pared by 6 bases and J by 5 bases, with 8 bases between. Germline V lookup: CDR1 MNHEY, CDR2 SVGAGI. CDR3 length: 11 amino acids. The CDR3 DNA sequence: TGTGCCAGCAGCCGCGGGAACGAGCAGTACTTC. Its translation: CASSRGNEQYF.

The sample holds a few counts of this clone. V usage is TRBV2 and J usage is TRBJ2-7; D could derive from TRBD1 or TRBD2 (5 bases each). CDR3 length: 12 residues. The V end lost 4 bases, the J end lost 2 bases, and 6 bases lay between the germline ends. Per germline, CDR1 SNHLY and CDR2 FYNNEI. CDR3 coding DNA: TGTGCCAGCAGTGTGGGGGCCTACGAGCAGTACTTC. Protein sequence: CASSVGAYEQYF.

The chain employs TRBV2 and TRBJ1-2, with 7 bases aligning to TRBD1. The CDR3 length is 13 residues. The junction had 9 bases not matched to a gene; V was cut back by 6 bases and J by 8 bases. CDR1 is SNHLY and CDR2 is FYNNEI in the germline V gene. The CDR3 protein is CASRPTGVRGYTF. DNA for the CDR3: TGTGCCAGCAGACCCACAGGGGTTCGCGGCTACACCTTC.

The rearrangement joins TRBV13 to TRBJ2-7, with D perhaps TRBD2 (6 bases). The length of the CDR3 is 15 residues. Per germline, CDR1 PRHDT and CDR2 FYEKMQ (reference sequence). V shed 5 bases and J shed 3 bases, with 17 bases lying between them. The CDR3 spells CASSQRLVLNYEQYF. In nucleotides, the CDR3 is TGTGCCAGCAGCCAAAGACTAGTTTTGAACTACGAGCAGTACTTC.

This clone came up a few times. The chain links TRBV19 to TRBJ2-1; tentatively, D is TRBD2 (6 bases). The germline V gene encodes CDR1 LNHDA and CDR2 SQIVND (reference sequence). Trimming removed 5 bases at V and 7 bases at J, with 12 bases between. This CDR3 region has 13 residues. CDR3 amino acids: CASSRGRNNEQFF. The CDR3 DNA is TGTGCCAGTAGTCGGGGGAGGAATAATGAGCAGTTCTTC.

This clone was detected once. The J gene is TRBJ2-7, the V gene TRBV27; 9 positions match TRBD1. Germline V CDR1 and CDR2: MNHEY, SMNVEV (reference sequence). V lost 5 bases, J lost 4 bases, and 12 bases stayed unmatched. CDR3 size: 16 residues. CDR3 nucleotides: TGTGCCAGCAGTAGGTACCCGGGACAGGGCCGTTACGAGCAGTACTTC. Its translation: CASSRYPGQGRYEQYF.

The CDR3 sequence: CASSFGGNEQFF. CDR3 sequence (DNA): TGTGCCAGCAGCTTCGGAGGGAATGAGCAGTTCTTC. This chain joins TRBV11-2 and TRBJ2-1, with a possible D match to TRBD2 (6 bases). The CDR3 is 12 residues long. V shed 3 bases and J shed 7 bases, with 7 bases lying between them. Germline V CDR1 and CDR2: SGHAT, FQNNGV.

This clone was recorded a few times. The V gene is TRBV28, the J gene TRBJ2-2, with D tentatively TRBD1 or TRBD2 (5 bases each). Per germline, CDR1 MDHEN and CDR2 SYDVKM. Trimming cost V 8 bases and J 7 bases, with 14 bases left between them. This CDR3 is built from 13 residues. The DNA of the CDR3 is TGTGCCAGCGGAACGGGGCTTCTCGGGGAGCTGTTTTTT. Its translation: CASGTGLLGELFF.

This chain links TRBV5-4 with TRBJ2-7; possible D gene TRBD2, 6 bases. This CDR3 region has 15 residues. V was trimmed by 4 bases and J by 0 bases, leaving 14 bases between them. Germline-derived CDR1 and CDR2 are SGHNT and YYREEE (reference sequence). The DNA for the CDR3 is TGTGCCAGCAGCCTGGAGGGCAGGGTCTCCTACGAGCAGTACTTC. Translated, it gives CASSLEGRVSYEQYF.

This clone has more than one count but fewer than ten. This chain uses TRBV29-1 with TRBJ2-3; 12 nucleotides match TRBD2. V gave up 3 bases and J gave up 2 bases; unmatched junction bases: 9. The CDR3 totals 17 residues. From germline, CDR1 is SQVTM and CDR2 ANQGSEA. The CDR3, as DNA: TGCAGCGTTGAGGTCCCTAGCGGGAGGGCCGCCACAGATACGCAGTATTTT. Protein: CSVEVPSGRAATDTQYF.

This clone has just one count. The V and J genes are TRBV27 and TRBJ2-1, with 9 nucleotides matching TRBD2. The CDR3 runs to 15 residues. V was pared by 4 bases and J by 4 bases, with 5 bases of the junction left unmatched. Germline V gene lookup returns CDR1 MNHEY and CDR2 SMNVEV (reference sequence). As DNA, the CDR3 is TGTGCCAGCAGTTCCAGCGGGGGGATATACAATGAGCAGTTCTTC. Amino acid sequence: CASSSSGGIYNEQFF.

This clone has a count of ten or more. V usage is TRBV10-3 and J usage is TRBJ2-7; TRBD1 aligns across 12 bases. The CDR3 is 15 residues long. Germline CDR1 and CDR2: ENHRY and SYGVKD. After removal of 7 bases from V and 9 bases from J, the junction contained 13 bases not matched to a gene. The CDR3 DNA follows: TGTGCCATCAACCCGGGGGGGGACAGGGGGCCACTGCAGTACTTC. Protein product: CAINPGGDRGPLQYF.

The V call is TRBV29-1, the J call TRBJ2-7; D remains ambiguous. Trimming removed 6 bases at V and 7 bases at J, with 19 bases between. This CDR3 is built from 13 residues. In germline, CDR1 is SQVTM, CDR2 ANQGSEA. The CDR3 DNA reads TGCAGCGTGGGGAACAGAGGACCTGGGGAGCAGTACTTC. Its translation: CSVGNRGPGEQYF.